Sequencing of this T cell receptor beta chain was carried out in a study of graft-versus-host responses after intestinal transplantation. Study in general: Each of the recipients got a multivisceral, liver-intestinal, or isolated intestinal transplant. Every transplant recipient was induced with anti-thymocyte globulin, then maintained on tacrolimus and steroids for approximately three years.

Assay: immunoSEQ multiplex PCR; the TCRdb copy retains only in-frame clones and omits some. The sample gives some 48,000 clones, around 96% of which show up once; 0.23% is in the top ten. Findings and caveats of the study: Early after transplant, HvG declines were associated with peak levels of circulating GvH clones.

About this clone itself: No antigen is known for it.

This sequence was found in a human donor who was the organ donor for an intestinal transplant. The sequences come from unstimulated CD8+ T cells sorted from spleen or lymph node cells, collected before transplant.

DNA of the CDR3: TGTGCCAGCAGCCCCTTTGGGGCCCACGAGCAGTACTTC. Protein product: CASSPFGAHEQYF. The chain is built from TRBV13 and TRBJ2-7, with D tentatively TRBD1 (5 bases). The V and J ends lost 5 bases and 5 bases respectively, with 13 bases between them. This CDR3 is built from 13 residues. Germline V gene sequence: CDR1 PRHDT, CDR2 FYEKMQ (reference sequence). Using reference TRBV13 and TRBJ2-7 for the parts outside the CDR3, the full variable domain is AAGVIQSPRHLIKEKRETATLKCYPIPRHDTVYWYQQGPGQDPQFLISFYEKMQSDKGSIPDRFSAQQFSDYHSELNMSSLELGDSALYFCASSPFGAHEQYFGPGTRLTVT.